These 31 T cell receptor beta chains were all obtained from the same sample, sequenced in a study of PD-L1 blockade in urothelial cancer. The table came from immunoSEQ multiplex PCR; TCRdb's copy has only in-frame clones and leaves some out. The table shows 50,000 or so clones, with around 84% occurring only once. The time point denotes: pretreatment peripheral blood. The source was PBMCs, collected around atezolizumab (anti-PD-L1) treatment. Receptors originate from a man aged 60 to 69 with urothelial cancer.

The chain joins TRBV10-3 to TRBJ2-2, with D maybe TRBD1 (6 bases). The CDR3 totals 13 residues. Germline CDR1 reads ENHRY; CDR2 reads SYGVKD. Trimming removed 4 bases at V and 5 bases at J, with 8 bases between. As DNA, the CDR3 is TGTGCCATCAGTGTTGGACAGACCGGGGAGCTGTTTTTT. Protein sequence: CAISVGQTGELFF.

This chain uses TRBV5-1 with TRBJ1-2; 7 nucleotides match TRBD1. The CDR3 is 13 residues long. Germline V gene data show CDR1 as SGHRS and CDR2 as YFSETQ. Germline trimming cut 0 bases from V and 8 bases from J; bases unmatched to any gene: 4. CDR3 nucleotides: TGCGCCAGCAGCTTGGACAGGGGCGGCGGCTACACCTTC. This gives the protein CASSLDRGGGYTF.

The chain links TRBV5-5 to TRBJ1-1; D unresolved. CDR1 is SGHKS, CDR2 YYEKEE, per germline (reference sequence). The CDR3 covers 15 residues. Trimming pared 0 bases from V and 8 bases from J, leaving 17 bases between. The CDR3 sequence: CASSLEVAGRIEAFF. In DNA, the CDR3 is TGTGCCAGCAGCTTGGAAGTGGCAGGTCGGATAGAAGCTTTCTTT.

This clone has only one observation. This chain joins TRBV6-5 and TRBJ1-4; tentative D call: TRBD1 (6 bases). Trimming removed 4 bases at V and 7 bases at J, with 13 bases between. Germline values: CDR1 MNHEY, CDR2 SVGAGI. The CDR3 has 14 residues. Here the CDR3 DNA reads TGTGCCAGCAGTTCTGGGGGCCTCAGTGAAAAACTGTTTTTT. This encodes CASSSGGLSEKLFF.

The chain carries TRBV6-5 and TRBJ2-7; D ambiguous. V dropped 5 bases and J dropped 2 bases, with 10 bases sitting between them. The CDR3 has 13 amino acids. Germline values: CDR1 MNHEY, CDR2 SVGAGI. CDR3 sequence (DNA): TGTGCCAGCAGTCCCTTAGGAGCCTACGAGCAGTACTTC. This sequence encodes CASSPLGAYEQYF.

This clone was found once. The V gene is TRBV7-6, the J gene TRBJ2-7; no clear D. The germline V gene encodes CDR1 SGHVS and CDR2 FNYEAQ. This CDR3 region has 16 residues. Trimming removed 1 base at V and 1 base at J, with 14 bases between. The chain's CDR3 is CASSLGHSTLSYEQYF. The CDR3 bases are TGTGCCAGCAGCTTAGGACACAGCACACTTTCCTACGAGCAGTACTTC.

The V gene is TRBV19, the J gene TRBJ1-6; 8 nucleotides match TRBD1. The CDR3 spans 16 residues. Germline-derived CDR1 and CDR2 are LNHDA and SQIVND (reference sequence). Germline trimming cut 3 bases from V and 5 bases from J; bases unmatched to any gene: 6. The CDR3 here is CASSMVQGANNSPLHF. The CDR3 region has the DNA TGTGCCAGTAGTATGGTCCAGGGGGCAAATAATTCACCCCTCCACTTT.

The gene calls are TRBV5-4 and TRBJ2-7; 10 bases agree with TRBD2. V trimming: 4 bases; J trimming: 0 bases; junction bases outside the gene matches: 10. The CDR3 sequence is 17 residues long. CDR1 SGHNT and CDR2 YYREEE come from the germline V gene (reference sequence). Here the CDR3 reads CASSGRLAGGSSYEQYF. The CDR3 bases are TGTGCCAGCAGCGGGAGACTAGCGGGTGGGTCCTCCTACGAGCAGTACTTC.

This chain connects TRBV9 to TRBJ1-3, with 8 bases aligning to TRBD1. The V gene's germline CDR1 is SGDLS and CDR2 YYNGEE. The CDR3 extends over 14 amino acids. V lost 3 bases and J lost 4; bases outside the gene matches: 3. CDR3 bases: TGTGCCAGCAGCGCAGGGGGCACAGGAAACACCATATATTTT. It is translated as CASSAGGTGNTIYF.

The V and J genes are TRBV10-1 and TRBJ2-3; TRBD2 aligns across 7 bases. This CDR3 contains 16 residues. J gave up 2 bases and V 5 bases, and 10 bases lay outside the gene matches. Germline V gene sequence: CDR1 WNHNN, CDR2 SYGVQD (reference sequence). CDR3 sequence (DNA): TGCGCCAGCAGTCCTTTAGCGGGCGAGGCCACAGATACGCAGTATTTT. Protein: CASSPLAGEATDTQYF.

This CDR3 reads CASSYQDVNTEAFF. Written as DNA, the CDR3 is TGTGCCAGCAGTTACCAGGATGTGAACACTGAAGCTTTCTTT. The rearrangement uses TRBV6-5 and TRBJ1-1; no firm D call. Germline V gene data show CDR1 as MNHEY and CDR2 as SVGAGI. Trimming stripped 2 bases from V and 0 bases from J, with 7 bases between. The CDR3 totals 14 residues.

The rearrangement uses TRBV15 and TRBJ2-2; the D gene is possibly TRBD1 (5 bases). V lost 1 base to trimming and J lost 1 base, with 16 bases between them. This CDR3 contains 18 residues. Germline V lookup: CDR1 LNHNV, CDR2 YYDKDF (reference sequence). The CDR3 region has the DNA TGTGCCACCAGCAGAGGGACATGGACCCCACGGAACACCGGGGAGCTGTTTTTT. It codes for CATSRGTWTPRNTGELFF.

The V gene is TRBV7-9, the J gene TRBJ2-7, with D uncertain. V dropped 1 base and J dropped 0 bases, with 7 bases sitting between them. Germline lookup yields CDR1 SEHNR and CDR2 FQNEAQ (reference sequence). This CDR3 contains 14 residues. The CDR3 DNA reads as TGTGCCAGCAGCTTAGGCGGATACTCCTACGAGCAGTACTTC. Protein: CASSLGGYSYEQYF.

The CDR3 loop is CASSKEDRASGNTIYF. DNA for the CDR3: TGTGCCAGCAGCAAGGAAGACAGGGCCTCTGGAAACACCATATATTTT. This sequence joins TRBV21-1 and TRBJ1-3; whether TRBD1, the table's D call, matches the DNA was not checked. TRBV21-1 represents a pseudogene. This CDR3 has 16 amino acids.

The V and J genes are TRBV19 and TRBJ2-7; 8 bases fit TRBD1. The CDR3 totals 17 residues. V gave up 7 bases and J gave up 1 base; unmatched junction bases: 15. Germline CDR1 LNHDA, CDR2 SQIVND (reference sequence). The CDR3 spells CASTKNPAGTGSYEQYF. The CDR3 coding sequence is TGTGCCAGTACCAAAAACCCTGCTGGGACAGGATCCTACGAGCAGTACTTC. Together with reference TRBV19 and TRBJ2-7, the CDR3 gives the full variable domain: DGGITQSPKYLFRKEGQNVTLSCEQNLNHDAMYWYRQDPGQGLRLIYYSQIVNDFQKGDIAEGYSVSREKKESFPLTVTSAQKNPTAFYLCASTKNPAGTGSYEQYFGPGTRLTVT.

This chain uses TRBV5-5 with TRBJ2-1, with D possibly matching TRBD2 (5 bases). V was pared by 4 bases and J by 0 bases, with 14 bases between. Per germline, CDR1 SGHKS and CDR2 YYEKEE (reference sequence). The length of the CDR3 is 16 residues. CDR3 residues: CASSLSPGSSYNEQFF. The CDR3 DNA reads TGTGCCAGCAGCCTAAGTCCGGGGAGCTCCTACAATGAGCAGTTCTTC.

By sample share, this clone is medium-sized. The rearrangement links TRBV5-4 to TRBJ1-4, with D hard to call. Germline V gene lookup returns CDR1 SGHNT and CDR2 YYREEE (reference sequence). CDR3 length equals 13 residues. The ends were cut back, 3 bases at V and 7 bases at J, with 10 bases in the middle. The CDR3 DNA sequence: TGTGCCAGCAGCTCCACCAACGGTGAAAAACTGTTTTTT. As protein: CASSSTNGEKLFF.

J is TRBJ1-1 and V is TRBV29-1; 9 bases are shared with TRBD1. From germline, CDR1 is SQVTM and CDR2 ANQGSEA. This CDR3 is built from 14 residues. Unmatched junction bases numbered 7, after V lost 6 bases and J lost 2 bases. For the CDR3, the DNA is TGCAGCGTAAGGACAGGGGCGGGAAACACTGAAGCTTTCTTT. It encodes CSVRTGAGNTEAFF.

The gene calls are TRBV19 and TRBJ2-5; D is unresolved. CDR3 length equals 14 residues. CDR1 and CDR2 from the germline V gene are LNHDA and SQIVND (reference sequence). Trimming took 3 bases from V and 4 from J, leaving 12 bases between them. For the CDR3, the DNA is TGTGCCAGTAGTATGGAACAGCCTCGAGAGACCCAGTACTTC. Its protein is CASSMEQPRETQYF.

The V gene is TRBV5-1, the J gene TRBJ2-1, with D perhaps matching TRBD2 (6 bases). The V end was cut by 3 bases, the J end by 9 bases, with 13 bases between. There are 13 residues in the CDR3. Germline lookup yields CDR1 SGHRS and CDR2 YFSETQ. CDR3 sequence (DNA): TGCGCCAGCAGCTCGACCACTAGCAGTGAGCAGTTCTTC. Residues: CASSSTTSSEQFF. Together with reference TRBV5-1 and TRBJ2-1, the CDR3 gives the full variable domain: KAGVTQTPRYLIKTRGQQVTLSCSPISGHRSVSWYQQTPGQGLQFLFEYFSETQRNKGNFPGRFSGRQFSNSRSEMNVSTLELGDSALYLCASSSTTSSEQFFGPGTRLTVL.

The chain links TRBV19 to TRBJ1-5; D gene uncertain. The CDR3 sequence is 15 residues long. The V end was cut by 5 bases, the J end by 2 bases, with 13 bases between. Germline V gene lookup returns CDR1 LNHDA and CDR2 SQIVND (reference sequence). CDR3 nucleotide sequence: TGTGCCAGTAGTCAGAGATTTGAGGGCAATCAGCCCCAGCATTTT. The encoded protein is CASSQRFEGNQPQHF.

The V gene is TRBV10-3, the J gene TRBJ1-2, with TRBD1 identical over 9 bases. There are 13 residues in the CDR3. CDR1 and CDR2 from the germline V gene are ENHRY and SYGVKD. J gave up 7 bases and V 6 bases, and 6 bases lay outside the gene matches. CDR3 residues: CAISPDRGAGYTF. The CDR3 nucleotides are TGTGCCATCAGCCCCGACAGGGGGGCTGGCTACACCTTC.

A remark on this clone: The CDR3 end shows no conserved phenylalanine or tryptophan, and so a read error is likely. The CDR3 here is CASSFADFSYEQYL. Here the CDR3 DNA reads TGCGCCAGCAGCTTTGCAGACTTCTCCTACGAGCAGTACCTC. V usage is TRBV5-1 and J usage is TRBJ2-7; D not certain. The germline V and J ends were trimmed by 2 bases and 0 bases, with 9 bases remaining between them. The CDR3 has 14 residues. CDR1 and CDR2 (germline): SGHRS, YFSETQ.

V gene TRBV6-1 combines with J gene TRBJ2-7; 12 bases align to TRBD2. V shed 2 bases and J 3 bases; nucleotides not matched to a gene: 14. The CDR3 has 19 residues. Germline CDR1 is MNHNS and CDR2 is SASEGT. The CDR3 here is CASSEFRLAGDRPVYEQYF. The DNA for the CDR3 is TGTGCCAGCAGTGAATTCCGACTAGCGGGGGACCGCCCCGTCTACGAGCAGTACTTC.

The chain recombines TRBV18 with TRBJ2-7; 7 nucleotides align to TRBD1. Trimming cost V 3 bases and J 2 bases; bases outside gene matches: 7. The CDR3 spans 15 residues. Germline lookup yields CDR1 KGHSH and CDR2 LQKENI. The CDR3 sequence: CASSPGTAITYEQYF. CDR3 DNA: TGTGCCAGCTCACCCGGGACAGCGATTACCTACGAGCAGTACTTC.

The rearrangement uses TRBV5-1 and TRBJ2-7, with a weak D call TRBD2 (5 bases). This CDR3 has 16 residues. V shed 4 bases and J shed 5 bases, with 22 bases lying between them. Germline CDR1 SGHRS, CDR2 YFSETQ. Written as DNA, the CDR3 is TGCGCCAGCAGCAGGGAACCGGGGTCTGCCGGGAACGAGCAGTACTTC. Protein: CASSREPGSAGNEQYF.

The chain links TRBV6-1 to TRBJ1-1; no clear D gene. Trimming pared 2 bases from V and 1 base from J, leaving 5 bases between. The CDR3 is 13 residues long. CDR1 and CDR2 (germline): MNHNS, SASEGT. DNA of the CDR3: TGTGCCAGCAGTGAACAGCGGAACACTGAAGCTTTCTTT. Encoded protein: CASSEQRNTEAFF.

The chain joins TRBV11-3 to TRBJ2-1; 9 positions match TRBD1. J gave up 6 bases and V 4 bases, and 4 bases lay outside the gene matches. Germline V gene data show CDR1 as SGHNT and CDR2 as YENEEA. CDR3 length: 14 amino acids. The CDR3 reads CASSSPTGGNEQFF. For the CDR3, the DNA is TGTGCCAGCAGCTCGCCGACAGGGGGCAATGAGCAGTTCTTC.

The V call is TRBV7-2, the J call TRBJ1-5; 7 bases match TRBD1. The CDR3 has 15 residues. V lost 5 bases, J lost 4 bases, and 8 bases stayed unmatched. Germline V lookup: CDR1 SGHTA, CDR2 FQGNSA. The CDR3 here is CASSGRGQPNQPQHF. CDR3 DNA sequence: TGTGCCAGCAGCGGGCGGGGACAGCCTAATCAGCCCCAGCATTTT.

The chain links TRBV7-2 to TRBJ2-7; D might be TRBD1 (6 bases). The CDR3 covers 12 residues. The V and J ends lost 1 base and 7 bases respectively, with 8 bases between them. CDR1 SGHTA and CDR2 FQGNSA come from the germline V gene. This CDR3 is CASSLVQGEQYF. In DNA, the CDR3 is TGTGCCAGCAGCTTAGTACAGGGTGAGCAGTACTTC.

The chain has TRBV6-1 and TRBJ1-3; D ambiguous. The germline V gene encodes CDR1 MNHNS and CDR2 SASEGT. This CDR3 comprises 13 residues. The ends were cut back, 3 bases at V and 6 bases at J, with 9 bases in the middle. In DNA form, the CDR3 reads TGTGCCAGCAGTGATGGCCACCAAAACACCATATATTTT. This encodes CASSDGHQNTIYF.